This entry lists 24 T cell receptor beta chains sequenced from one sample in a study of T cells after posttransplantation cyclophosphamide. Busulfan-fludarabine conditioning, marrow transplant, and cyclophosphamide on days +3 and +4 were administered. The repertoire was sequenced with immunoSEQ multiplex PCR; TCRdb's copy has only in-frame clones and lacks some. The sample lists 6,500 to 7,000 clones; roughly 77% were seen once. The material sequenced was PBMCs, taken after allogeneic stem cell transplant with posttransplant cyclophosphamide. These receptors were obtained from a female patient aged 50 to 60 who received an allogeneic stem cell transplant from a related donor, was CMV-positive, and had no GVHD. The graft donor may have contributed some T cells.

The chain uses TRBV5-1 and TRBJ2-3; possible D gene TRBD1, 6 bases. The CDR3 is 16 amino acids. Germline V gives CDR1 SGHRS, CDR2 YFSETQ. The V and J ends lost 4 bases and 0 bases respectively, with 15 bases between them. DNA for the CDR3: TGCGCCAGCAGCGCAACAGGGAAATATAGCACAGATACGCAGTATTTT. Its translation is CASSATGKYSTDTQYF.

V and J are TRBV28 and TRBJ1-5; D is unclear. In germline, CDR1 is MDHEN, CDR2 SYDVKM. V lost 1 base, J lost 8 bases, and 9 bases lay in between. The CDR3 covers 13 residues. For the CDR3, the DNA is TGTGCCAGCAGTTTATACCCTCGGGAGCCCCAGCATTTT. This sequence encodes CASSLYPREPQHF.

V is TRBV5-6 and J is TRBJ2-1; weak D call: TRBD1 (5 bases). V was trimmed by 0 bases and J by 9 bases, leaving 13 bases between them. The CDR3 is made up of 14 amino acids. The germline V gene encodes CDR1 SGHDT and CDR2 YYEEEE. CDR3 protein: CASSLATRVTEQFF. CDR3 nucleotides: TGTGCCAGCAGCTTGGCGACCAGGGTTACTGAGCAGTTCTTC.

The chain has TRBV9 and TRBJ2-5; D may be TRBD1 (6 bases). Per the germline V gene, CDR1 is SGDLS and CDR2 is YYNGEE. With 4 bases removed from V and 5 bases from J, the gap between germline ends came to 18 bases. The CDR3 sequence is 15 residues long. CDR3 sequence: CASSPTGRVVETQYF. In nucleotides, the CDR3 is TGTGCCAGCAGCCCTACAGGGCGTGTCGTCGAGACCCAGTACTTC.

This clone was picked up a small number of times. This rearrangement joins TRBV5-1 to TRBJ2-3; 9 positions agree with TRBD1. Germline loops: CDR1 SGHRS, CDR2 YFSETQ. Losses at the gene ends were 4 bases for V and 5 bases for J; bases not matched to a gene: 5. The CDR3 has 14 amino acids. The CDR3 DNA follows: TGCGCCAGCAGCCAGGGACAGGGTATAGATACGCAGTATTTT. Translated, it gives CASSQGQGIDTQYF.

The chain employs TRBV4-1 and TRBJ1-2, with no clear D. Germline V gives CDR1 MGHRA, CDR2 YSYEKL. V shed 7 bases and J shed 2 bases, with 14 bases lying between them. The CDR3 loop spans 14 amino acids. As DNA, the CDR3 is TGCGCCAGCACCCCAAGTTGGCAGAACTATGGCTACACCTTC. Translation gives CASTPSWQNYGYTF.

This clone has a handful of counts. V usage is TRBV6-5 and J usage is TRBJ1-2; TRBD1 is a possible D gene (6 bases). The CDR3 spans 14 residues. CDR1 MNHEY and CDR2 SVGAGI come from the germline V gene. Trimming shortened V by 8 bases and J by 2 bases, and 15 bases separated the two germline ends. DNA of the CDR3: TGTGCCAGCCGTCTCGGACAGCTGAACTATGGCTACACCTTC. It translates to CASRLGQLNYGYTF.

V gene TRBV6-5 combines with J gene TRBJ1-1, with a weak D call TRBD1 (5 bases). Germline lookup yields CDR1 MNHEY and CDR2 SVGAGI. Trimming took 4 bases from V and 4 from J, leaving 13 bases between them. The CDR3 runs 14 residues. The CDR3 loop reads CASSLTEPATEAFF. As DNA, the CDR3 is TGTGCCAGCAGTTTGACAGAGCCGGCCACTGAAGCTTTCTTT.

This clone occurred once. The J gene is TRBJ1-2, the V gene TRBV7-9; 8 bases align to TRBD1. The V and J ends lost 5 bases and 7 bases, in that order; junction bases with no gene match: 6. This CDR3 has 13 amino acids. The germline V gene encodes CDR1 SEHNR and CDR2 FQNEAQ (reference sequence). The CDR3 region is CASSPQGAGGYTF. CDR3 DNA sequence: TGTGCCAGCAGCCCTCAGGGGGCGGGTGGCTACACCTTC.

This chain connects TRBV7-9 to TRBJ2-7, with 9 bases identical to TRBD1. J was trimmed by 2 bases and V by 4 bases; bases with no gene match: 12. The CDR3 length is 17 residues. CDR1 is SEHNR and CDR2 is FQNEAQ in the germline V gene (reference sequence). Here the CDR3 DNA reads TGTGCCAGCAGCTCAAAACCCCCGGGACAGGGTACCTACGAGCAGTACTTC. Protein sequence: CASSSKPPGQGTYEQYF.

This chain uses TRBV27 with TRBJ2-5; possibly TRBD1 for D (5 bases). Germline CDR1 and CDR2: MNHEY and SMNVEV (reference sequence). With 11 bases removed from V and 5 bases from J, the gap between germline ends came to 18 bases. This CDR3 contains 13 residues. The CDR3 DNA is TGTGCCTTCCGCCCATGGACACAGGAGACCCAGTACTTC. As protein: CAFRPWTQETQYF.

The table lists this clone with a few counts. V usage is TRBV19 and J usage is TRBJ1-2, with TRBD1 identical over 10 bases. The V segment lost 4 bases and the J segment 8 bases; nucleotides outside the gene matches: 10. The germline V gene has CDR1 LNHDA and CDR2 SQIVND (reference sequence). This CDR3 is built from 15 residues. The CDR3 DNA sequence: TGTGCCAGTAGTAGACAGGGGACAGGGGAACGCGGCTACACCTTC. Its translation is CASSRQGTGERGYTF.

The chain couples TRBV18 to TRBJ2-5; the match to TRBD1 covers 7 bases. The germline V gene encodes CDR1 KGHSH and CDR2 LQKENI. Trimming took 1 base from V and 1 from J; bases not matched to a gene: 6. The CDR3 runs 16 residues. DNA of the CDR3: TGTGCCAGCTCACCACTCAAAGGGGGCCCCCAAGAGACCCAGTACTTC. Translation gives CASSPLKGGPQETQYF. Complete variable domain (other parts from reference TRBV18 and TRBJ2-5): NAGVMQNPRHLVRRRGQEARLRCSPMKGHSHVYWYRQLPEEGLKFMVYLQKENIIDESGMPKERFSAEFPKEGPSILRIQQVVRGDSAAYFCASSPLKGGPQETQYFGPGTRLLVL.

The chain links TRBV2 to TRBJ1-6, with 8 bases that match TRBD1. Germline V gene data show CDR1 as SNHLY and CDR2 as FYNNEI. The CDR3 length is 15 residues. V shed 4 bases, J shed 7 bases, and the junction held 6 bases outside the gene matches. CDR3 sequence reads: CASSADRAYNSPLHF. The CDR3 DNA reads TGTGCCAGCAGTGCGGACAGGGCATACAATTCACCCCTCCACTTT.

The chain has TRBV6-1 and TRBJ1-5; no firm D call. V was clipped by 3 bases and J by 0 bases, with 9 bases between them. This CDR3 region has 15 residues. Germline CDR1 is MNHNS and CDR2 is SASEGT. Written as DNA, the CDR3 is TGTGCCAGCAGTGACGACTCTTATAGCAATCAGCCCCAGCATTTT. Encoded protein: CASSDDSYSNQPQHF.

The chain uses TRBV27 and TRBJ2-1, with a weak D call TRBD2 (5 bases). The V end was cut by 7 bases, the J end by 0 bases, with 13 bases between. Germline V gives CDR1 MNHEY, CDR2 SMNVEV (reference sequence). This CDR3 has 15 residues. The CDR3 DNA follows: TGTGCCAGCATGCCCGGACTGAGCTCCTACAATGAGCAGTTCTTC. Translating gives CASMPGLSSYNEQFF.

This clone was recorded once. The chain carries TRBV6-1 and TRBJ2-2, with TRBD1 identical over 9 bases. The CDR3 consists of 15 residues. Germline values: CDR1 MNHNS, CDR2 SASEGT. Trimming removed 4 bases from V and 6 bases from J; junction bases left unmatched: 6. CDR3: CASSGTGAGAGELFF. The CDR3, as DNA: TGTGCCAGCAGTGGGACAGGGGCCGGGGCCGGGGAGCTGTTTTTT.

The rearrangement uses TRBV10-1 and TRBJ2-2; TRBD1 matches 11 bases. The CDR3 length is 14 residues. The V gene's germline CDR1 is WNHNN and CDR2 SYGVQD (reference sequence). V shed 6 bases and J 6 bases; nucleotides not matched to a gene: 3. CDR3 nucleotide sequence: TGCGCCAGCAGCGGACAGGGGGCAGCCGGGGAGCTGTTTTTT. It yields the protein CASSGQGAAGELFF.

The genes are TRBV4-1 and TRBJ2-5; 9 nucleotides agree with TRBD1. The tail of the sequence fits TRBJ2-7 better, so the J call may be wrong. Germline V CDR1 and CDR2: MGHRA, YSYEKL. The CDR3 is 14 residues long. CDR3 in amino acids: CASSHDRGAYEQYF. Written as DNA, the CDR3 is TGCGCCAGCAGCCATGACAGGGGGGCCTACGAGCAGTACTTC.

The chain couples TRBV7-8 to TRBJ1-5, with D possibly being TRBD1 (5 bases). CDR3 length: 17 residues. V shed 5 bases and J shed 2 bases, with 19 bases lying between them. From germline, CDR1 is SGHVS and CDR2 FQNEAQ. CDR3 nucleotide sequence: TGTGCCAGCAGCCAGTTTGTCGGGGGTAAGGGCAATCAGCCCCAGCATTTT. This encodes CASSQFVGGKGNQPQHF.

The chain carries TRBV11-2 and TRBJ1-2; D gene unclear. V was shortened by 2 bases and J by 8 bases, with 9 bases between the two germline ends. CDR1 is SGHAT, CDR2 FQNNGV, per germline. CDR3 length: 12 residues. This CDR3 reads CASSLNVGGYTF. The CDR3 region has the DNA TGTGCCAGCAGCTTAAATGTCGGGGGCTACACCTTC.

V is TRBV11-2 and J is TRBJ2-2; perhaps TRBD2 as D (6 bases). This CDR3 has 17 residues. Germline-derived CDR1 and CDR2 are SGHAT and FQNNGV. Trimming removed 3 bases at V and 6 bases at J, with 20 bases between. CDR3 sequence reads: CASSLGTSILRAGELFF. The DNA for the CDR3 is TGTGCCAGCAGCTTGGGGACTTCAATCCTTCGCGCCGGGGAGCTGTTTTTT.

The chain couples TRBV5-5 to TRBJ2-1; 9 nucleotides align to TRBD2. The germline V gene has CDR1 SGHKS and CDR2 YYEKEE (reference sequence). The CDR3 runs to 18 residues. V lost 2 bases, J lost 0 bases, and 9 bases stayed unmatched. The CDR3 loop is CASSFPSGGISSYNEQFF. Written as DNA, the CDR3 is TGTGCCAGCAGCTTCCCGAGCGGGGGGATTAGCTCCTACAATGAGCAGTTCTTC.

Written as DNA, the CDR3 is TGTGCCAGTACCGCGCGGAGCGGGGGTGGAGAGACCCAGTACTTC. Its protein product is CASTARSGGGETQYF. The J gene is TRBJ2-5, the V gene TRBV19, with TRBD2 matching 8 bases. The CDR3 consists of 15 residues. Germline CDR1 reads LNHDA; CDR2 reads SQIVND (reference sequence). V lost 7 bases and J lost 4; bases outside the gene matches: 11.